The 12 T cell receptor beta chains presented below share a single source sample, sequenced in a study of blood T cells in healthy people across ages. Together with a sample-barcoded 5' primer, a J-beta primer mix was included in a second PCR lasting roughly 6 to 12 cycles. TCRdb independently ran MiXCR on the 5' RACE reads; one entry per CDR3 protein. The table lists roughly 1 million distinct CDR3 sequences, about 25% of them singletons. The sample was also linked to a second study, of T cells of mothers and their children.

Sequenced: blood. These receptors were taken from a girl aged 2-10 years in good health.

This clonotype was detected only a few times. The chain couples TRBV5-1 to TRBJ1-2; unclear D gene. The V gene's germline CDR1 is SGHRS and CDR2 YFSETQ. V gave up 2 bases and J gave up 8 bases, with 16 bases separating them. The CDR3 is made up of 14 amino acids. CDR3 region: CASSFRGPPRGYTF. The DNA of the CDR3 is TGCGCCAGCAGCTTCCGCGGGCCTCCGAGAGGCTACACCTTC.

The chain combines TRBV6-2 or TRBV6-3 with TRBJ2-1, with 9 bases fitting TRBD2. Trimming took 6 bases from V and 10 from J; bases not matched to a gene: 16. The CDR3 is made up of 16 amino acids. Germline CDR1 MNHEY, CDR2 SVGEGT. Here the CDR3 reads CASSHTRLAVSGEQFF. The CDR3 bases are TGTGCCAGCAGCCATACTAGACTAGCGGTCTCCGGCGAGCAGTTCTTC.

This chain joins TRBV29-1 and TRBJ2-1; a possible D gene is TRBD2 (6 bases). Germline CDR1 SQVTM, CDR2 ANQGSEA. The V end was cut by 4 bases, the J end by 0 bases, with 13 bases between. The CDR3 contains 15 residues. DNA of the CDR3: TGCAGCGTTGGTTGGGACTCAAGCTCCTACAATGAGCAGTTCTTC. This gives the protein CSVGWDSSSYNEQFF.

The V gene is TRBV6-2 or TRBV6-3, the J gene TRBJ1-2; D not certain. V was clipped by 6 bases and J by 1 base, with 3 bases between them. Germline V gene data show CDR1 as MNHEY and CDR2 as SVGEGT. The CDR3 consists of 11 residues. DNA for the CDR3: TGTGCCAGCAGGATTAACTATGGCTACACCTTC. Translating gives CASRINYGYTF.

In its sample, this clonotype was seen a few times. This chain uses TRBV29-1 with TRBJ1-4, with 9 bases matching TRBD1. Germline V gene sequence: CDR1 SQVTM, CDR2 ANQGSEA. The CDR3 contains 13 residues. V was clipped by 5 bases and J by 10 bases; unmatched bases: 8. DNA for the CDR3: TGCAGCGTTTTACAGGGGGCTGGGGCAAAACTGTTTTTT. Protein product: CSVLQGAGAKLFF.

This clonotype appeared a single time. V gene TRBV24-1 combines with J gene TRBJ2-7; 7 bases map to TRBD2. The DNA end favors TRBJ2-1, so the J call may be wrong. Germline assignment: CDR1 KGHDR and CDR2 SFDVKD. The CDR3 loop spans 15 amino acids. In DNA form, the CDR3 reads TGTGCCACCAGTGATTTAGGACTAGGAGGCGATGAGCAGTTCTTC. It encodes CATSDLGLGGDEQFF.

V is TRBV7-2 and J is TRBJ2-7, with 8 positions matching TRBD2. Losses at the gene ends were 1 base for V and 4 bases for J; bases not matched to a gene: 6. Germline assignment: CDR1 SGHTA and CDR2 FQGNSA. This CDR3 is 15 amino acids long. The CDR3 region is CASSLVSGSRYEQYF. The CDR3 bases are TGTGCCAGCAGCTTAGTGAGCGGGAGCAGGTACGAGCAGTACTTC.

In this sample, this clonotype turned up a few times. The chain recombines TRBV15 with TRBJ2-3; D not certain. The CDR3 covers 12 residues. V lost 1 base and J lost 5, with 4 bases in between. CDR1 is LNHNV, CDR2 YYDKDF, per germline (reference sequence). The CDR3 nucleotides are TGTGCCACCAGCAGAGGCAGAGATACGCAGTATTTT. Translated: CATSRGRDTQYF.

Only a few counts were recorded for this clonotype. The chain couples TRBV4-2 to TRBJ2-2, with TRBD2 identical over 9 bases. This CDR3 is 19 amino acids long. Germline V gives CDR1 LGHNA, CDR2 YNFKEQ. V dropped 4 bases and J dropped 0; count of bases not matched to a gene: 12. The CDR3 DNA reads TGTGCCAGCAGCCTTCTCCCCGTAAGCGGGGGGACGAACACCGGGGAGCTGTTTTTT. Translation: CASSLLPVSGGTNTGELFF.

This clonotype was counted between two and nine times. The CDR3 DNA reads TGCAGCGTTGGCATGGGCATGCTAGATGAAAAACTGTTTTTT. It codes for CSVGMGMLDEKLFF. The chain couples TRBV29-1 to TRBJ1-4; D is ambiguous. Trimming shortened V by 4 bases and J by 6 bases, and 15 bases separated the two germline ends. CDR1 is SQVTM, CDR2 ANQGSEA, per germline. This CDR3 comprises 14 residues.

This clonotype was seen only a few times. The CDR3 DNA is TGTGCCAGCAGTTACTCGAGGGGGGGAAGGCCGCAGTATTTT. As protein: CASSYSRGGRPQYF. The chain joins TRBV6-5 to TRBJ2-3; TRBD2 might be the D (7 bases). The CDR3 has 14 amino acids. With 0 bases removed from V and 10 bases from J, the gap between germline ends came to 14 bases. The germline V gene has CDR1 MNHEY and CDR2 SVGAGI.

This clonotype was picked up one time. The rearrangement joins TRBV6-1 to TRBJ1-2, with no clear D. The CDR3 contains 14 residues. Trimming pared 2 bases from V and 4 bases from J, leaving 11 bases between. From germline, CDR1 is MNHNS and CDR2 SASEGT. This chain's CDR3 is CASSEKGFGYGYTF. The CDR3 DNA sequence: TGTGCCAGCAGTGAAAAGGGTTTCGGCTATGGCTACACCTTC.